This T cell receptor (beta chain) was identified during a study of blood T cell repertoires in COVID-19. In the original analysis: Estimation of nucleated cell counts relied on the amplification of reference gene primers. Data came from immunoSEQ multiplex PCR; TCRdb stores just in-frame clones and leaves some out. That table supplies the V and J calls and clone size; D and trimming were determined from the DNA. This table holds about 86,000 clones, over 80% found once. This CDR3 has 15 amino acids. The J segment lost 9 bases and the V segment lost 5 bases, leaving 11 bases of the junction unmatched. Germline V gene sequence: CDR1 SGDLS, CDR2 YYNGEE. In its sample, this clone was seen once.

Source material: peripheral blood. The chain links TRBV9 to TRBJ1-6, with 7 bases lining up with TRBD1. The TCR comes from a man aged 50-59 years with acute or convalescent COVID-19. Here the CDR3 DNA reads TGTGCCAGCAGAGACGGCCTTGGGACAGTTTCACCCCTCCACTTT. Encoded protein: CASRDGLGTVSPLHF.